A single sample is the source of the 28 T cell receptor beta chains below, sequenced in a study of CD8 T cells in Susac syndrome. When the RNA was reverse transcribed, random hexamers were used with an input of about 0.5 to 1 ug. TCRdb reanalysed the immunoSEQ multiplex PCR reads using MiXCR and keeps one entry per CDR3 protein. This sample carries some 200,000 distinct CDR3 sequences, about 94% of them seen once, and the ten largest clones take 0.098%. The sample was CD4+ T cells from PBMCs. Receptor source: a human donor with Susac syndrome.

The chain joins TRBV19 to TRBJ1-1, with no clear D. This CDR3 has 12 residues. The germline gives CDR1 LNHDA, CDR2 SQIVND (reference sequence). The V and J ends lost 3 bases and 1 base respectively, with 3 bases between them. CDR3 amino acids: CASSIENTEAFF. The CDR3 DNA follows: TGTGCCAGTAGTATCGAGAACACTGAAGCTTTCTTT. The variable domain in full, completed from reference TRBV19 and TRBJ1-1, reads DGGITQSPKYLFRKEGQNVTLSCEQNLNHDAMYWYRQDPGQGLRLIYYSQIVNDFQKGDIAEGYSVSREKKESFPLTVTSAQKNPTAFYLCASSIENTEAFFGQGTRLTVV.

This chain uses TRBV3-1 with TRBJ1-2; D may be TRBD1 (6 bases). Trimming removed 1 base at V and 5 bases at J, with 11 bases between. Germline V CDR1 and CDR2: LGHDT, YNNKEL (reference sequence). CDR3 length: 14 residues. The CDR3 DNA reads TGTGCCAGCAGCCAAGCGGGGGGCGGATATGGCTACACCTTC. It specifies CASSQAGGGYGYTF.

The count of this clonotype is one. V gene TRBV5-1 combines with J gene TRBJ2-1; 12 nucleotides line up with TRBD2. Looked up from germline, CDR1 is SGHRS and CDR2 is YFSETQ. The trim removed 5 bases at V and 3 bases at J, leaving 3 bases unmatched. The CDR3 has 15 amino acids. CDR3 loop: CASSRTSGNYNEQFF. The CDR3, as DNA: TGCGCCAGCAGTCGGACTAGCGGGAACTACAATGAGCAGTTCTTC.

V and J are TRBV12-3 or TRBV12-4 and TRBJ1-1, with no clear D. Trimming left V 7 bases short and J 5 bases short, with 8 bases between. This CDR3 spans 11 amino acids. The CDR3 nucleotides are TGTGCCAGCAACCTAGGGACTGAAGCTTTCTTT. This codes for CASNLGTEAFF.

The rearrangement uses TRBV7-2 and TRBJ1-5; D perhaps matches TRBD1 (5 bases). The CDR3 spans 15 residues. V lost 8 bases to trimming and J lost 6 bases, with 20 bases between them. The germline V gene has CDR1 SGHTA and CDR2 FQGNSA. The CDR3 is CASGRGSPPLQPQHF. In DNA, the CDR3 is TGTGCCAGCGGTCGGGGCAGCCCCCCGCTTCAGCCCCAGCATTTT. The whole variable domain, filled in from reference TRBV7-2 and TRBJ1-5, reads GAGVSQSPSNKVTEKGKDVELRCDPISGHTALYWYRQSLGQGLEFLIYFQGNSAPDKSGLPSDRFSAERTGGSVSTLTIQRTQQEDSAVYLCASGRGSPPLQPQHFGDGTRLSIL.

The CDR3 reads CASSLDLQGRWETQYF. The CDR3 DNA is TGTGCCAGCAGCTTAGACCTTCAGGGAAGATGGGAGACCCAGTACTTC. The V and J genes are TRBV11-2 and TRBJ2-5, with D possibly being TRBD1 (5 bases). The CDR3 runs 16 residues. Between the trimmed V and J ends, which lost 0 bases and 5 bases, there was a span of 16 bases. Germline lookup yields CDR1 SGHAT and CDR2 FQNNGV.

J is TRBJ2-6 and V is TRBV30; D call uncertain. Trimming took off 2 bases at V and 1 base at J, with 6 bases between the two ends. The CDR3 length is 14 residues. The V gene's germline CDR1 is GTSNPN and CDR2 SVGIG (reference sequence). CDR3 amino acids: CAWSLYSGANVLTF. CDR3 bases: TGTGCCTGGAGTCTTTATTCTGGGGCCAACGTCCTGACTTTC.

The chain joins TRBV20-1 to TRBJ1-2; D is undetermined. The CDR3 covers 13 residues. The V and J ends lost 4 bases and 4 bases respectively, with 13 bases between them. Germline CDR1 is DFQATT and CDR2 is SNEGSKA (reference sequence). CDR3 sequence: CSATRTRTYGYTF. The CDR3 DNA is TGCAGTGCTACCCGGACGAGGACCTATGGCTACACCTTC.

This clonotype was seen only once. The rearrangement joins TRBV20-1 to TRBJ2-3; 8 bases are shared with TRBD2. The length of the CDR3 is 15 residues. Per the germline V gene, CDR1 is DFQATT and CDR2 is SNEGSKA (reference sequence). The trim removed 1 base at V and 5 bases at J, leaving 8 bases unmatched. The CDR3 is CSARGGRGGQDTQYF. CDR3 in DNA: TGCAGTGCTAGAGGTGGACGGGGGGGCCAAGATACGCAGTATTTT.

The genes are TRBV6-1 and TRBJ2-7; possibly TRBD2 for D (6 bases). V was shortened by 2 bases and J by 0 bases, with 14 bases between the two germline ends. CDR1 and CDR2 from the germline V gene are MNHNS and SASEGT. The length of the CDR3 is 16 residues. The CDR3 here is CASSERGAGFSYEQYF. CDR3 coding DNA: TGTGCCAGCAGTGAAAGAGGAGCGGGCTTCTCCTACGAGCAGTACTTC.

This clonotype was seen just once. The V and J genes are TRBV5-1 and TRBJ2-4; TRBD1 or TRBD2 may be the D gene (5 bases each). Per germline, CDR1 SGHRS and CDR2 YFSETQ. The V gene lost 6 bases and the J gene lost 6 bases, with 13 bases spanning the gap. The CDR3 covers 13 residues. This CDR3 reads CASTREGGNIQYF. In DNA, the CDR3 is TGCGCCAGCACCAGGGAAGGAGGAAACATTCAGTACTTC.

The chain is built from TRBV4-1 and TRBJ2-5; D possibly corresponds to TRBD1 (6 bases). Germline CDR1 MGHRA, CDR2 YSYEKL. The V end lost 2 bases, the J end lost 1 base, and 8 bases lay between the germline ends. The CDR3 extends over 14 amino acids. The CDR3 sequence: CASSQLDSQETQYF. CDR3 nucleotides: TGCGCCAGCAGCCAATTGGACAGCCAAGAGACCCAGTACTTC.

The chain carries TRBV29-1 and TRBJ2-7, with 8 bases fitting TRBD2. Germline V CDR1 and CDR2: SQVTM, ANQGSEA. The trim removed 4 bases at V and 5 bases at J, leaving 10 bases unmatched. The CDR3 extends over 14 amino acids. This CDR3 is CSVVVGGGKDEQYF. The DNA of the CDR3 is TGCAGCGTTGTGGTTGGCGGGGGGAAGGACGAGCAGTACTTC.

The J gene is TRBJ2-7, the V gene TRBV25-1; tentatively, D is TRBD2 (6 bases). Germline CDR1 reads MGHDK; CDR2 reads SYGVNS. This CDR3 has 15 residues. V dropped 5 bases and J dropped 2 bases, with 16 bases sitting between them. The CDR3 DNA is TGTGCCAGCAGTCTGGGACTCCGGGGACCCTACGAGCAGTACTTC. It codes for CASSLGLRGPYEQYF.

This chain links TRBV5-1 with TRBJ1-3; no clear D. Germline lookup yields CDR1 SGHRS and CDR2 YFSETQ. V lost 4 bases to trimming and J lost 1 base, with 9 bases between them. This CDR3 region has 14 residues. The CDR3: CASSNAGSGNTIYF. In DNA form, the CDR3 reads TGCGCCAGCAGCAATGCAGGTTCTGGAAACACCATATATTTT.

The chain's CDR3 is CATSDRGLPTQYF. DNA for the CDR3: TGTGCCACCAGTGATAGGGGACTCCCTACGCAGTATTTT. The rearrangement links TRBV24-1 to TRBJ2-3, with a tentative D call TRBD2 (6 bases). Germline V lookup: CDR1 KGHDR, CDR2 SFDVKD. Trimming left V 3 bases short and J 8 bases short, with 11 bases between. The CDR3 length is 13 residues.

V and J are TRBV20-1 and TRBJ1-6; D remains unclear. Germline CDR1 is DFQATT and CDR2 is SNEGSKA (reference sequence). V lost 6 bases to trimming and J lost 9 bases, with 15 bases between them. The CDR3 has 13 amino acids. Here the CDR3 reads CSARTSGGSPLHF. CDR3 nucleotide sequence: TGCAGTGCCAGAACCTCAGGAGGTTCACCCCTCCACTTT.

The table lists this clonotype with a count of one. For the CDR3, the DNA is TGCGCCAGCAAGCTGGATCGGGCAGGAGAAGCTTTCTTT. Its translation: CASKLDRAGEAFF. The rearrangement joins TRBV10-1 to TRBJ1-1; D ambiguous. The V gene's germline CDR1 is WNHNN and CDR2 SYGVQD (reference sequence). Trimming took 7 bases from V and 8 from J, leaving 17 bases between them. The CDR3 length is 13 residues.

This sequence joins TRBV20-1 and TRBJ2-3, with 9 bases matching TRBD2. CDR3 length: 14 residues. The germline V gene encodes CDR1 DFQATT and CDR2 SNEGSKA (reference sequence). The ends lost 5 bases at V and 2 bases at J; junction bases unmatched: 5. CDR3 sequence: CSARLAGNTDTQYF. The CDR3 DNA is TGCAGTGCTCGGCTAGCGGGAAACACAGATACGCAGTATTTT.

The J gene is TRBJ2-7, the V gene TRBV5-1; 7 bases are a match to TRBD1. This CDR3 has 15 residues. Germline CDR1 SGHRS, CDR2 YFSETQ. J lost 6 bases, V lost 4 bases, and 13 bases had no gene match. The CDR3 DNA follows: TGCGCCAGCAGCCCGGGCCCCGACAGGGTTATCGAGCAGTACTTC. It translates to CASSPGPDRVIEQYF.

The V gene is TRBV20-1, the J gene TRBJ2-5; TRBD2 matches 9 bases. Germline V gene data show CDR1 as DFQATT and CDR2 as SNEGSKA (reference sequence). V lost 0 bases, J lost 2 bases, and 13 bases stayed unmatched. CDR3 length equals 18 residues. The CDR3 region is CSARDRRGGHFLQETQYF. The CDR3 DNA is TGCAGTGCTAGAGATCGGCGGGGGGGCCATTTTTTACAAGAGACCCAGTACTTC.

The chain couples TRBV4-3 to TRBJ1-1, with D uncertain. Germline loops: CDR1 LGHNA, CDR2 YSLEER. V was clipped by 0 bases and J by 4 bases, with 15 bases between them. The CDR3 sequence is 16 residues long. CDR3 region: CASSQESGTTGTEAFF. Written as DNA, the CDR3 is TGCGCCAGCAGCCAAGAATCCGGCACAACTGGCACTGAAGCTTTCTTT.

This clonotype was seen a single time. The chain is built from TRBV20-1 and TRBJ1-2; TRBD1 matches at 9 bases. The CDR3 has 14 amino acids. Germline lookup yields CDR1 DFQATT and CDR2 SNEGSKA (reference sequence). The V segment lost 7 bases and the J segment 5 bases; nucleotides outside the gene matches: 11. The CDR3 region has the DNA TGCAGTGTAGGGCAACAGGGGGCGCGTTATGGCTACACCTTC. This sequence encodes CSVGQQGARYGYTF.

CDR3 nucleotides: TGTGCCAGCAGCGCGGGAGGTAGTTCACCCCTCCACTTT. This sequence encodes CASSAGGSSPLHF. The chain combines TRBV9 with TRBJ1-6, with D hard to call. V gave up 3 bases and J gave up 9 bases, with 10 bases separating them. This CDR3 comprises 13 residues. Per germline, CDR1 SGDLS and CDR2 YYNGEE.

The V call is TRBV30, the J call TRBJ2-3, with D perhaps TRBD1 (6 bases). Germline V gene sequence: CDR1 GTSNPN, CDR2 SVGIG (reference sequence). V was pared by 0 bases and J by 2 bases, with 9 bases between. The CDR3 is made up of 14 amino acids. The CDR3 spells CAWSVKGVTDTQYF. CDR3 in DNA: TGTGCCTGGAGTGTGAAGGGGGTCACAGATACGCAGTATTTT.

The CDR3: CSARDGGAYEQYF. For the CDR3, the DNA is TGCAGTGCTCGGGACGGGGGGGCCTACGAGCAGTACTTC. This chain connects TRBV20-1 to TRBJ2-7, with 8 bases that match TRBD2. This CDR3 is built from 13 residues. CDR1 DFQATT and CDR2 SNEGSKA come from the germline V gene (reference sequence). V was clipped by 5 bases and J by 2 bases; unmatched bases: 5.

This rearrangement joins TRBV12-3 or TRBV12-4 to TRBJ2-6; D is unclear. The CDR3 has 15 amino acids. V was trimmed by 5 bases and J by 0 bases, leaving 8 bases between them. The CDR3 DNA is TGTGCCAGCAGTCCCCGACGCTCTGGGGCCAACGTCCTGACTTTC. Its protein is CASSPRRSGANVLTF.

The chain joins TRBV20-1 to TRBJ2-1; 10 positions agree with TRBD1. Germline CDR1 reads DFQATT; CDR2 reads SNEGSKA (reference sequence). The length of the CDR3 is 15 residues. J was trimmed by 1 base and V by 6 bases; bases with no gene match: 6. CDR3 in amino acids: CSAAGTGASYNEQFF. The CDR3 nucleotides are TGCAGTGCAGCCGGGACAGGGGCATCCTACAATGAGCAGTTCTTC.